Sequencing of this T cell receptor beta chain was carried out in a study of T-cell memory formation after mild COVID-19. cDNA libraries for TCR alpha and TCR beta, carrying sample barcodes and UMIs, came from 5'RACE with constant-segment primers. TCRdb re-derived calls from the 5' RACE reads in MiXCR, one entry per CDR3 protein. The sample has about 560,000 distinct CDR3 sequences; about 20% are singletons. Germline loops: CDR1 GTSNPN, CDR2 SVGIG (reference sequence). The CDR3 consists of 12 residues. The V gene lost 2 bases and the J gene lost 4 bases, with 7 bases spanning the gap. The specimen was PBMCs or a T cell subset sorted from them (not recorded which). The clonotype comes from an adult woman who had mild COVID-19 (a few samples of this study predate the infection). Cell type and time point are not known. This chain joins TRBV30 and TRBJ2-3; D remains ambiguous. CDR3 residues: CAWSIGSDTQYF. CDR3 coding DNA: TGTGCCTGGAGTATTGGGTCAGATACGCAGTATTTT.